This passage covers 10 T cell receptor beta chains from one sample sequenced in a study of T cell responses to AZD1222 COVID-19 vaccine. The method was immunoSEQ multiplex PCR; TCRdb's version includes in-frame clones alone and lacks a portion of them. The sample lists some 130,000 clones; 85% to 90% were seen once. The starting material was peripheral blood, obtained on day 0 of AZD1222 vaccination. The receptors come from an adult in good health.

The chain has TRBV5-6 and TRBJ2-7, with 8 bases matching TRBD1. The CDR3 contains 17 residues. Germline loops: CDR1 SGHDT, CDR2 YYEEEE. Losses at the gene ends were 2 bases for V and 0 bases for J; bases not matched to a gene: 10. The CDR3 DNA is TGTGCCAGCAGCTTTTGGGGACAGGTTTTCCTCTCCTACGAGCAGTACTTC. Protein sequence: CASSFWGQVFLSYEQYF. The full variable domain, with the rest looked up from reference TRBV5-6 and TRBJ2-7, is DAGVTQSPTHLIKTRGQQVTLRCSPKSGHDTVSWYQQALGQGPQFIFQYYEEEERQRGNFPDRFSGHQFPNYSSELNVNALLLGDSALYLCASSFWGQVFLSYEQYFGPGTRLTVT.

The V call is TRBV5-6, the J call TRBJ2-3; 12 bases match TRBD2. The CDR3 is made up of 16 amino acids. V lost 3 bases and J lost 2; bases outside the gene matches: 4. Germline V lookup: CDR1 SGHDT, CDR2 YYEEEE. The CDR3 sequence is CASSSTSGGTTDTQYF. CDR3 nucleotide sequence: TGTGCCAGCAGCTCGACTAGCGGGGGAACCACAGATACGCAGTATTTT.

V is TRBV28 and J is TRBJ1-1, with D uncertain. This CDR3 region has 14 residues. V gave up 6 bases and J gave up 1 base, with 12 bases separating them. The V gene's germline CDR1 is MDHEN and CDR2 SYDVKM. The CDR3 protein is CASSSGEKNTEAFF. For the CDR3, the DNA is TGTGCCAGCAGCTCCGGAGAGAAGAACACTGAAGCTTTCTTT.

This rearrangement joins TRBV5-4 to TRBJ2-7; 8 positions match TRBD2. Germline CDR1 reads SGHNT; CDR2 reads YYREEE (reference sequence). With V trimmed by 3 bases and J by 5 bases, 19 bases remained unmatched. The CDR3 extends over 18 amino acids. The CDR3 is CASSSPGRGAKNVDEQYF. For the CDR3, the DNA is TGTGCCAGCAGCTCCCCGGGGCGGGGGGCGAAGAACGTCGACGAGCAGTACTTC.

In nucleotides, the CDR3 is TGTGCCAGCAGCCCCGGGACAGATAGCAATCAGCCCCAGCATTTT. Encoded protein: CASSPGTDSNQPQHF. The J gene is TRBJ1-5, the V gene TRBV3-1 (or the pseudogene TRBV3-2), with 7 positions matching TRBD1. Germline V gives CDR1 LGHDT, CDR2 YNNKEL (reference sequence). This CDR3 comprises 15 residues. With V trimmed by 4 bases and J by 0 bases, 3 bases remained unmatched.

The V and J genes are TRBV5-1 and TRBJ1-1; maybe TRBD1 (6 bases). V dropped 4 bases and J dropped 4 bases, with 14 bases sitting between them. The CDR3 runs 14 residues. Germline lookup yields CDR1 SGHRS and CDR2 YFSETQ. The CDR3 spells CASSLDGGPTEAFF. The DNA of the CDR3 is TGCGCCAGCAGCCTGGACGGGGGGCCCACTGAAGCTTTCTTT.

This clone was recorded once. V usage is TRBV24-1 and J usage is TRBJ2-2; 9 nucleotides align to TRBD1. CDR1 is KGHDR, CDR2 SFDVKD, per germline. With 4 bases clipped from V and 0 bases from J, the junction kept 5 bases outside the gene matches. The CDR3 runs to 17 residues. The CDR3 spells CATSDPGTGTNTGELFF. The CDR3 DNA sequence: TGTGCCACCAGTGACCCCGGGACAGGGACGAACACCGGGGAGCTGTTTTTT.

The chain couples TRBV6-6 to TRBJ1-5, with a weak D call TRBD1 (5 bases). The CDR3 contains 15 residues. Deletions cut 2 bases from V and 1 base from J, with 9 bases between. Germline CDR1 is MNHNY and CDR2 is SVGAGI (reference sequence). The CDR3 reads CASSYGRVSNQPQHF. The CDR3 coding sequence is TGTGCCAGCAGTTACGGCAGGGTGAGCAATCAGCCCCAGCATTTT.

The chain links TRBV19 to TRBJ1-1; D remains unclear. Germline assignment: CDR1 LNHDA and CDR2 SQIVND (reference sequence). This CDR3 is built from 13 residues. Trimming left V 3 bases short and J 5 bases short, with 10 bases between. DNA of the CDR3: TGTGCCAGTAGTATTCAATTGGGGACTGAAGCTTTCTTT. Protein: CASSIQLGTEAFF.

The chain employs TRBV10-2 and TRBJ1-2, with no clear D. V was trimmed by 0 bases and J by 1 base, leaving 6 bases between them. The CDR3 covers 14 residues. Per germline, CDR1 WSHSY and CDR2 SAAADI. CDR3 amino acids: CASSESKLNYGYTF. CDR3 nucleotides: TGCGCCAGCAGTGAGTCCAAACTTAACTATGGCTACACCTTC.